This TCR beta chain was sequenced during a study of blood T cell repertoires in COVID-19. Source study methods: Amplification of reference gene primers provided the estimated nucleated cell counts. TCRdb's table, derived via immunoSEQ multiplex PCR, lists solely in-frame clones and lacks some. That table is the source of V, J and clone size, and D and trimming were worked out from the DNA. The sample includes roughly 330,000 clones, 88% seen only once; the top ten take 5% to 6%. Germline trimming cut 5 bases from V and 7 bases from J; bases unmatched to any gene: 0. CDR3 length: 14 amino acids. Germline V gene sequence: CDR1 LNHNV, CDR2 YYDKDF (reference sequence). Cohort placement rested on clinical history that participants reported themselves.

The sequence came from a man younger than 40 who had recovered from COVID-19. Sequenced sample: PBMCs or T cells enriched from blood (not recorded which). The chain joins TRBV15 to TRBJ2-1, with 15 positions matching TRBD2. CDR3 loop: CATSGTSGGNEQFF. DNA for the CDR3: TGTGCCACCAGCGGGACTAGCGGGGGGAATGAGCAGTTCTTC.